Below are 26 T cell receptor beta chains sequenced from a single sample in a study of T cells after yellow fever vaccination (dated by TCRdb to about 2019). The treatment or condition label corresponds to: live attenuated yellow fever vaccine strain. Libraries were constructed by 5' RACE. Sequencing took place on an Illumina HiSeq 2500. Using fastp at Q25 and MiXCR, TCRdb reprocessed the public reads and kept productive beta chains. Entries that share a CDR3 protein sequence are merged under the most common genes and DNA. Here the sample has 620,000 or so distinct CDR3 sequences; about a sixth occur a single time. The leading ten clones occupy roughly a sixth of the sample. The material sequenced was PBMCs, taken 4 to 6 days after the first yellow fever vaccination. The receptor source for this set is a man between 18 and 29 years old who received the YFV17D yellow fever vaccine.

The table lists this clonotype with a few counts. CDR3 protein: CASSFSTGNEKLFF. The CDR3 bases are TGCGCCAGCAGCTTTTCGACAGGGAATGAAAAACTGTTTTTT. The rearrangement joins TRBV5-1 to TRBJ1-4, with TRBD1 matching over 7 bases. Trimming cost V 2 bases and J 5 bases; bases outside gene matches: 3. This CDR3 is built from 14 residues. Per germline, CDR1 SGHRS and CDR2 YFSETQ.

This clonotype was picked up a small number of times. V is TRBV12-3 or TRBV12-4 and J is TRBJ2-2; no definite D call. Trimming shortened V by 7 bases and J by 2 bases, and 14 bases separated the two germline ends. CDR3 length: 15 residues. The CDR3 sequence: CASTQKGYNTGELFF. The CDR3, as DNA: TGTGCCAGCACCCAAAAGGGATATAACACCGGGGAGCTGTTTTTT.

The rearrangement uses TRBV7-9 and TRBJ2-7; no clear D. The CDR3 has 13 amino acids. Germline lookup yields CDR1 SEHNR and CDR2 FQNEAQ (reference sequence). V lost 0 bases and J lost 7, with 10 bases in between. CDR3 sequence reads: CASSLAGFREQYF. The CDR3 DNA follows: TGTGCCAGCAGCTTAGCGGGTTTCAGGGAGCAGTACTTC.

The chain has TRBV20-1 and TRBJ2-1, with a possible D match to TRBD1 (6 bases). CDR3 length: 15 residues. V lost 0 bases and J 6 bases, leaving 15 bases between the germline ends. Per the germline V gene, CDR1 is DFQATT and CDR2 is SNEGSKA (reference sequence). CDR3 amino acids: CSARDWTDFFNEQFF. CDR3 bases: TGCAGTGCTAGAGATTGGACAGACTTCTTCAATGAGCAGTTCTTC.

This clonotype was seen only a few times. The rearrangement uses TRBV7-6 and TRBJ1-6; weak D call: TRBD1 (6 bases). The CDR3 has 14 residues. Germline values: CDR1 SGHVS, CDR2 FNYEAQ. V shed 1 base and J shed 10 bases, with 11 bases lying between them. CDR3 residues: CASSLEGGSSPLHF. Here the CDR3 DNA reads TGTGCCAGCAGCTTAGAGGGGGGATCCTCACCCCTCCACTTT.

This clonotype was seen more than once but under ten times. The CDR3 region is CASSQGNIQYF. In DNA form, the CDR3 reads TGTGCCAGCAGTCAGGGGAACATTCAGTACTTC. The rearrangement uses TRBV5-5 and TRBJ2-4; tentative D call: TRBD1 (6 bases). The CDR3 is made up of 11 amino acids. The V end was cut by 5 bases, the J end by 7 bases, with 7 bases between. The germline V gene has CDR1 SGHKS and CDR2 YYEKEE (reference sequence).

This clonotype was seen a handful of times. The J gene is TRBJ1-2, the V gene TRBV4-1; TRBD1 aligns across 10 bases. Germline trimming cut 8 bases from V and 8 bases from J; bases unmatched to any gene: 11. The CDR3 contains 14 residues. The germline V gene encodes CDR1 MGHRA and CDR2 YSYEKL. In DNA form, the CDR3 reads TGCGCCAGCCTAACCCCCGGGACAGGGGACGGCTACACCTTC. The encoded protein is CASLTPGTGDGYTF.

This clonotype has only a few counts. The CDR3 DNA reads as TGTGCCAGCAGTTTATTGGACGGGGAGCTGTTTTTT. This codes for CASSLLDGELFF. The rearrangement joins TRBV28 to TRBJ2-2; D unresolved. The CDR3 spans 12 residues. CDR1 MDHEN and CDR2 SYDVKM come from the germline V gene. Trimming shortened V by 1 base and J by 7 bases, and 4 bases separated the two germline ends.

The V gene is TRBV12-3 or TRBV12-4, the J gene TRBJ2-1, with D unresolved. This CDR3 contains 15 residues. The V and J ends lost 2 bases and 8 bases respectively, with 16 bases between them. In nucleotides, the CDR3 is TGTGCCAGCAGTTTAAGTCCCCTAAATGGGGATGAGCAGTTCTTC. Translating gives CASSLSPLNGDEQFF.

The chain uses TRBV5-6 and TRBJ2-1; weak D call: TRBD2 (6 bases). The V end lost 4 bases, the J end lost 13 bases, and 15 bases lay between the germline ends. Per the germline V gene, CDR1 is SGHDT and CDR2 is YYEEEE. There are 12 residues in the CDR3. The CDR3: CASSRQRRDQFF. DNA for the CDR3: TGTGCCAGCAGCCGACAACGGCGGGACCAGTTCTTC.

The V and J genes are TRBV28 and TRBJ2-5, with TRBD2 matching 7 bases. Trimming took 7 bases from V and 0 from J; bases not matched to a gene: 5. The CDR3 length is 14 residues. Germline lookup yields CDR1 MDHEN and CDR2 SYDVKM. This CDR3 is CASNWGGHQETQYF. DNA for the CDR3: TGTGCCAGCAACTGGGGGGGACACCAAGAGACCCAGTACTTC. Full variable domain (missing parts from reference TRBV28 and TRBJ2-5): DVKVTQSSRYLVKRTGEKVFLECVQDMDHENMFWYRQDPGLGLRLIYFSYDVKMKEKGDIPEGYSVSREKKERFSLILESASTNQTSMYLCASNWGGHQETQYFGPGTRLLVL.

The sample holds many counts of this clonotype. The CDR3 coding sequence is TGTGCCAGCAGCCCAGGGCCCGGGGAGCTGTTTTTT. It specifies CASSPGPGELFF. The chain couples TRBV7-2 to TRBJ2-2; D possibly corresponds to TRBD1 (5 bases). CDR3 length equals 12 residues. The germline V and J ends were trimmed by 5 bases and 6 bases, with 7 bases remaining between them. The V gene's germline CDR1 is SGHTA and CDR2 FQGNSA. The full variable domain, rest sourced from reference TRBV7-2 and TRBJ2-2, is GAGVSQSPSNKVTEKGKDVELRCDPISGHTALYWYRQSLGQGLEFLIYFQGNSAPDKSGLPSDRFSAERTGGSVSTLTIQRTQQEDSAVYLCASSPGPGELFFGEGSRLTVL.

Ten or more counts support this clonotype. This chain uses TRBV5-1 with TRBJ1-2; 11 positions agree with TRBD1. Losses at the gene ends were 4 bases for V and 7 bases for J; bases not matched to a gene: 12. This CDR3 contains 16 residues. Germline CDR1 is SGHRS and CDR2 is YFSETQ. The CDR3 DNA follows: TGCGCCAGCAGCATCCTGGGACAGGGGGGAACTTCTGGCTACACCTTC. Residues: CASSILGQGGTSGYTF.

CDR3 sequence (DNA): TGTGCCAGCAGTCCTGGACAGGGGCGCAATTCTGGAAACACCATATATTTT. Amino acid sequence: CASSPGQGRNSGNTIYF. This rearrangement joins TRBV12-3 or TRBV12-4 to TRBJ1-3, with 9 bases identical to TRBD1. CDR3 length: 17 residues. V shed 5 bases and J 1 base; nucleotides not matched to a gene: 9.

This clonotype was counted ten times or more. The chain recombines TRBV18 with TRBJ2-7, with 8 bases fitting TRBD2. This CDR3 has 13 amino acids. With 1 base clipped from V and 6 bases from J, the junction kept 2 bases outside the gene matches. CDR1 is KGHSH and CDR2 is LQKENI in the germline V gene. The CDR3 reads CASSPLGGGEQYV. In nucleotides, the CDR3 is TGTGCCAGCTCACCACTCGGGGGGGGCGAGCAGTACGTC.

The chain's CDR3 is CASSLEGQEYSPLHF. DNA of the CDR3: TGTGCCAGCAGCCTAGAAGGACAGGAATATTCACCCCTCCACTTT. This sequence joins TRBV9 and TRBJ1-6, with 7 bases identical to TRBD1. The CDR3 runs to 15 residues. J gave up 8 bases and V 4 bases, and 9 bases lay outside the gene matches. Germline CDR1 is SGDLS and CDR2 is YYNGEE.

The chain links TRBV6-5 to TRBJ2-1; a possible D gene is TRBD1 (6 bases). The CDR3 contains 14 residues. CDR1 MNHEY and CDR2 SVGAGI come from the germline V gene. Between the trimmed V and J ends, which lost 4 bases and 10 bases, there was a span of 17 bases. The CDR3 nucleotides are TGTGCCAGCAGTTCCGGGACGACAGGACGGGAGCAGTTCTTC. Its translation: CASSSGTTGREQFF.

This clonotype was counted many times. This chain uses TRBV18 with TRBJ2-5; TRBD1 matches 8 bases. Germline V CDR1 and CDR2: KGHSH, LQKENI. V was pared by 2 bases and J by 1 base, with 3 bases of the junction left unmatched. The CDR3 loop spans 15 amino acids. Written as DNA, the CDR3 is TGTGCCAGCTCACCATCGGACAGGGCCCAAGAGACCCAGTACTTC. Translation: CASSPSDRAQETQYF.

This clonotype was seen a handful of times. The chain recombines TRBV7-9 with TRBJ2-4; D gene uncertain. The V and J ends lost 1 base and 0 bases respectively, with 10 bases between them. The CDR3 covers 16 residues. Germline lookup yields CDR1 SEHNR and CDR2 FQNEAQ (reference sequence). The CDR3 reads CASSLGAALAKNIQYF. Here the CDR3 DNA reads TGTGCCAGCAGCTTAGGGGCGGCCCTAGCCAAAAACATTCAGTACTTC.

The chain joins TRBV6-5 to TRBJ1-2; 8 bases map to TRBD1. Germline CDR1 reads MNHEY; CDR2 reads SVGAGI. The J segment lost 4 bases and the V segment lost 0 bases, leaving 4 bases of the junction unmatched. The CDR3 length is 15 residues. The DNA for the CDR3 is TGTGCCAGCAGTTACTCTCACAGGGGGAGCTATGGCTACACCTTC. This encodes CASSYSHRGSYGYTF.

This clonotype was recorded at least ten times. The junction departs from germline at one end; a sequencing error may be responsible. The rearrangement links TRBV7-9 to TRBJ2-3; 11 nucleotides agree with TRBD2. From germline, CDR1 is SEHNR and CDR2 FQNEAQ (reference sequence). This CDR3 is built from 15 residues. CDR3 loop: CASSLTSGGTDTQYF. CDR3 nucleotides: TGTGCTAGCAGCTTGACTAGCGGGGGCACAGATACGCAGTATTTT.

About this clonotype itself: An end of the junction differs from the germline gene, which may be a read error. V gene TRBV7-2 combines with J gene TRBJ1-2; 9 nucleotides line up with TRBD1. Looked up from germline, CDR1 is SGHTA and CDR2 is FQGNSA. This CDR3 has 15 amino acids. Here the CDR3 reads CASSVAPGQGYGYTF. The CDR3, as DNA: TGTGCCAGCAGCGTAGCGCCGGGACAGGGCTATGGCTACACCTTC.

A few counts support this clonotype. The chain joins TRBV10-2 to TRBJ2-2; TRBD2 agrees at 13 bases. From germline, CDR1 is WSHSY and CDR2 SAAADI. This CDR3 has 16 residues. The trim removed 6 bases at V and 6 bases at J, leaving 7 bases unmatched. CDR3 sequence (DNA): TGCGCCAGCAGCGTGACTAGCGGGGGGCCCTCCGGGGAGCTGTTTTTT. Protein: CASSVTSGGPSGELFF.

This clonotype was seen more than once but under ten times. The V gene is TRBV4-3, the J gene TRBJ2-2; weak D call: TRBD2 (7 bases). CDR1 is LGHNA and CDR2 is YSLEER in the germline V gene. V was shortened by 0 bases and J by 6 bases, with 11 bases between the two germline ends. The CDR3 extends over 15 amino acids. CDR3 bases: TGCGCCAGCAGCCAAGATAGAGGGGGGGCCGGGGAGCTGTTTTTT. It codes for CASSQDRGGAGELFF.

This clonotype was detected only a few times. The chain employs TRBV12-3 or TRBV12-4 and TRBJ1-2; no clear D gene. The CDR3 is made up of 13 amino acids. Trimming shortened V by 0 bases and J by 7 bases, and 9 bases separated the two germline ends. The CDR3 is CASSLARGTGYTF. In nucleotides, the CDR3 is TGTGCCAGCAGTTTAGCGCGGGGAACTGGCTACACCTTC.

The CDR3, as DNA: TGTGCCACCAGCACACAAAGGGAGGTCTACAATGAGCAGTTCTTC. This encodes CATSTQREVYNEQFF. The chain uses TRBV15 and TRBJ2-1; weak D call: TRBD2 (6 bases). The CDR3 runs to 15 residues. Germline V lookup: CDR1 LNHNV, CDR2 YYDKDF (reference sequence). The germline V and J ends were trimmed by 4 bases and 3 bases, with 13 bases remaining between them.